This TCR beta chain was retrieved from a study of vaccination effects on CD4 cells after COVID-19. Before sequencing took place, the ViraFEST assay used viral peptide pools to expand antigen-specific CD4+ T cells. Isolating CD4+ T cells followed approximately 9 days of culture. Vaccinees lacked prior SARS-CoV-2 infection and tested negative for nucleocapsid antibodies. Cultivation was performed at roughly 2 million PBMC per well with about 9.6 IU/ml IL-2 and 9 to 10 ug/ml peptides added. Researchers swapped half the medium for IL-2 medium on both days 3 and 7. Study conclusions and caveats: Of the vaccine-induced clones from healthy vaccinees, merely 1 of 255 recognized common cold coronaviruses as well.

As for this clone: Its antigen is not known.

V was clipped by 3 bases and J by 5 bases, with 13 bases between them. This CDR3 spans 14 amino acids. Looked up from germline, CDR1 is MNHEY and CDR2 is SMNVEV (reference sequence). The assay was immunoSEQ multiplex PCR, and TCRdb's table has in-frame clones only and misses some. Here the sample spans 65,000 to 85,000 clones, about four fifths being singletons. This receptor was obtained from a human donor who received a COVID-19 vaccine. The specimen comprised CD4+ T cells from PBMCs cultured with SARS-CoV-2 spike peptides, sampled before COVID-19 vaccination. The rearrangement links TRBV27 to TRBJ2-5, with D maybe TRBD1 (6 bases). CDR3 loop: CASSLTGPRETQYF. The CDR3 DNA reads TGTGCCAGCAGTTTGACAGGACCTCGGGAGACCCAGTACTTC.